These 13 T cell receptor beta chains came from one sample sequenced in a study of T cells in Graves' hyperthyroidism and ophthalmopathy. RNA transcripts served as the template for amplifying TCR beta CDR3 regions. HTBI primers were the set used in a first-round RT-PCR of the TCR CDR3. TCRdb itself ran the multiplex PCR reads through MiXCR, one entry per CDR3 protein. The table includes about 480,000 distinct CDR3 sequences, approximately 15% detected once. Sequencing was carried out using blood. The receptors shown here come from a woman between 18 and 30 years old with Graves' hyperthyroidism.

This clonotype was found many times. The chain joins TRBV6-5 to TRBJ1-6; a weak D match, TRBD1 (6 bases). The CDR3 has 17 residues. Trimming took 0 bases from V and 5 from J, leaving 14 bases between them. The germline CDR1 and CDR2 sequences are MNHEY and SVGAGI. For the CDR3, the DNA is TGTGCCAGCAGTTACTCAGAACCGGACAGTAATAATTCACCCCTCCACTTT. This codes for CASSYSEPDSNNSPLHF.

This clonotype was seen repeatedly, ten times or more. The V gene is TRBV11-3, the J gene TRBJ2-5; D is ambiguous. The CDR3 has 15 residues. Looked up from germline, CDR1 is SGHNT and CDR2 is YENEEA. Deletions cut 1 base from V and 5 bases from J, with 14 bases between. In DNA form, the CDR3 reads TGTGCCAGCAGCTTAGCATGGTCTGTTTCGGAGACCCAGTACTTC. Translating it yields CASSLAWSVSETQYF.

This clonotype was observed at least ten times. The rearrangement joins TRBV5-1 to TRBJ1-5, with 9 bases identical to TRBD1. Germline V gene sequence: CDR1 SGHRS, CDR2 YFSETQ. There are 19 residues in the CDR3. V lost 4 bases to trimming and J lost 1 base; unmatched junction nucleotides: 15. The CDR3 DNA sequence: TGCGCCAGCAGCGAAGGGGACGGGACAGGGACCCCCAGCAATCAGCCCCAGCATTTT. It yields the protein CASSEGDGTGTPSNQPQHF.

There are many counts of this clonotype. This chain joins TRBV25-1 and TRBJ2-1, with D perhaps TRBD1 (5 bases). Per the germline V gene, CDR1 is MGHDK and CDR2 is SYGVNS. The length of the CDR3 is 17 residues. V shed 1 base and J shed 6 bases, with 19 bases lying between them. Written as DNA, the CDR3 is TGTGCCAGCAGTGAATGGGGCTGGGTAGGGGTTGCCAATGAGCAGTTCTTC. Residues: CASSEWGWVGVANEQFF.

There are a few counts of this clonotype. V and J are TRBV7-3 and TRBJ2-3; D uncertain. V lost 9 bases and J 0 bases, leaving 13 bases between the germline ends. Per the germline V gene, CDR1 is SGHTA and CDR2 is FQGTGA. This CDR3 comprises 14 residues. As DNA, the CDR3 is TGTGCCAGTACCCTCGGATCTAGCACAGATACGCAGTATTTT. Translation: CASTLGSSTDTQYF. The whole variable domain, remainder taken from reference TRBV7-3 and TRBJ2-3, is GAGVSQTPSNKVTEKGKYVELRCDPISGHTALYWYRQSLGQGPEFLIYFQGTGAADDSGLPNDRFFAVRPEGSVSTLKIQRTERGDSAVYLCASTLGSSTDTQYFGPGTRLTVL.

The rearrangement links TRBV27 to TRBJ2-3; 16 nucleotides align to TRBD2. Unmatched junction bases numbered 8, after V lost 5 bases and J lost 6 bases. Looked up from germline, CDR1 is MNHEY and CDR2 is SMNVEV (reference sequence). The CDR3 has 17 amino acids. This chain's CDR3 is CASSPGTSGRATDTQYF. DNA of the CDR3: TGTGCCAGCAGTCCCGGGACTAGCGGGAGGGCCACGGATACGCAGTATTTT.

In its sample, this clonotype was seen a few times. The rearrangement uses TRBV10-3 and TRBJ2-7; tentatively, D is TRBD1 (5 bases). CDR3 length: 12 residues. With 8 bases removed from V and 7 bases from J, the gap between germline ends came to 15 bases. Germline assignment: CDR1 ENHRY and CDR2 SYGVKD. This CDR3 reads CAIGEQVGEQYV. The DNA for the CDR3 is TGTGCCATCGGGGAACAGGTCGGGGAGCAGTACGTC.

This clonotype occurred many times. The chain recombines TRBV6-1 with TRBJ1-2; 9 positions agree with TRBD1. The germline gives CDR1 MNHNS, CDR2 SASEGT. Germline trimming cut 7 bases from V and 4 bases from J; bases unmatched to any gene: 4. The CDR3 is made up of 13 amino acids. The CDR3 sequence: CASILTGGYGYTF. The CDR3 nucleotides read TGTGCCAGCATCCTGACAGGGGGCTATGGCTACACCTTC.

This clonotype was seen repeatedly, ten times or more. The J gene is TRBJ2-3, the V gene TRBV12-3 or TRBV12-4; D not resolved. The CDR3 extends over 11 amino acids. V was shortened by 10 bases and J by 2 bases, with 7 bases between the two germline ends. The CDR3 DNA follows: TGTGCCATTGGGGACACAGATACGCAGTATTTT. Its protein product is CAIGDTDTQYF.

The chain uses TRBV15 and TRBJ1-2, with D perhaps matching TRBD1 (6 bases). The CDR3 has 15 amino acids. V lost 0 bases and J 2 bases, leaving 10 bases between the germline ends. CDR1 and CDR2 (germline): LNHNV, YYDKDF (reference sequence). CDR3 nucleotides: TGTGCCACCAGCAGAGAGGCCAGGGGCAACTATGGCTACACCTTC. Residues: CATSREARGNYGYTF.

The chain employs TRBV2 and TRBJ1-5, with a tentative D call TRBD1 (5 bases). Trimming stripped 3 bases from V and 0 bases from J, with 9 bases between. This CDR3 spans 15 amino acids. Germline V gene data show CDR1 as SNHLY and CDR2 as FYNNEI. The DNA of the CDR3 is TGTGCCAGCAGTGACAGGGTAAATAGCAATCAGCCCCAGCATTTT. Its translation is CASSDRVNSNQPQHF.

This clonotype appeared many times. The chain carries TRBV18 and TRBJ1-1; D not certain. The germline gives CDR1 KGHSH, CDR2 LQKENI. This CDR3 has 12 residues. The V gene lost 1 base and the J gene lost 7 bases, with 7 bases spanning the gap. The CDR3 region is CASSPLVNEAFF. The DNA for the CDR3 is TGTGCCAGCTCACCACTAGTAAATGAAGCTTTCTTT. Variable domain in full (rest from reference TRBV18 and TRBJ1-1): NAGVMQNPRHLVRRRGQEARLRCSPMKGHSHVYWYRQLPEEGLKFMVYLQKENIIDESGMPKERFSAEFPKEGPSILRIQQVVRGDSAAYFCASSPLVNEAFFGQGTRLTVV.

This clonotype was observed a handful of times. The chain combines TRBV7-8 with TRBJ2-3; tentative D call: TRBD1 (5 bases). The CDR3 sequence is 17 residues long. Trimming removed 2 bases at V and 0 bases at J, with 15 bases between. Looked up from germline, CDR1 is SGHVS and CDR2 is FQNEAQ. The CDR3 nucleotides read TGTGCCAGCAGCTTATCGAAAACAGGCCCTAGCACAGATACGCAGTATTTT. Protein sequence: CASSLSKTGPSTDTQYF.